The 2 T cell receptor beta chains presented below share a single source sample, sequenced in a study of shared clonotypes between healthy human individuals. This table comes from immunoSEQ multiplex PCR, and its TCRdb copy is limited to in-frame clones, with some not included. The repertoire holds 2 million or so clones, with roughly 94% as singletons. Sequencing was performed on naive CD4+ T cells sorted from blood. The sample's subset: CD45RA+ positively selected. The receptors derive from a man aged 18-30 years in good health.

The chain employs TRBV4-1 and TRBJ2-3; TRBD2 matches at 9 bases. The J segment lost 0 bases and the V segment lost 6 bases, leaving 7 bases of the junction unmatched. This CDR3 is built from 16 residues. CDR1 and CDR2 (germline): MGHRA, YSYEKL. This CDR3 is CASSPERGVSTDTQYF. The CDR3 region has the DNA TGCGCCAGCAGTCCCGAGCGGGGGGTGAGCACAGATACGCAGTATTTT.

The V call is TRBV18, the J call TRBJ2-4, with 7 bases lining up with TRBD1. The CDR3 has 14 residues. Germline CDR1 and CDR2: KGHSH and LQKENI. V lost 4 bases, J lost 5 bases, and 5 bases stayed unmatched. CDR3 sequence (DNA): TGTGCCAGCTCACTGGGGACAGTGGAAAACATTCAGTACTTC. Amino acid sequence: CASSLGTVENIQYF. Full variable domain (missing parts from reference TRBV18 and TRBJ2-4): NAGVMQNPRHLVRRRGQEARLRCSPMKGHSHVYWYRQLPEEGLKFMVYLQKENIIDESGMPKERFSAEFPKEGPSILRIQQVVRGDSAAYFCASSLGTVENIQYFGAGTRLSVL.